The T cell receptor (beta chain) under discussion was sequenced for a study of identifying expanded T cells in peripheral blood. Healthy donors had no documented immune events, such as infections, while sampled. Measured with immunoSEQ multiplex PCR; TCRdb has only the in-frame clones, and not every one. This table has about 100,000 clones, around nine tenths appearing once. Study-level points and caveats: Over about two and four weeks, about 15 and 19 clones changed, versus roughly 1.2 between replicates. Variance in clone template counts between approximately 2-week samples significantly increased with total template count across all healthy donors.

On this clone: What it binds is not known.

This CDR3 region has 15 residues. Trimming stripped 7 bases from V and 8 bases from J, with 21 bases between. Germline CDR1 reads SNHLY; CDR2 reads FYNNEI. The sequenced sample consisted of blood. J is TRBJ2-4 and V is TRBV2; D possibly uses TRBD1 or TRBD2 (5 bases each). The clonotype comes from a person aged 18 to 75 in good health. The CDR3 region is CASKAPRDQRHIQYF. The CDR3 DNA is TGTGCCAGCAAAGCCCCCCGGGACCAACGGCACATTCAGTACTTC.